The clone carrying this T cell receptor (beta chain) was counted ten times or more. These data originate in a study of CD8 T cells in ankylosing spondylitis. TCRdb called the 5' RACE reads again in MiXCR, with one record for every CDR3 protein. Of 150,000 to 200,000 distinct CDR3 sequences listed, 9.5% to 15% are singletons. This clonotype was sampled from a male donor with ankylosing spondylitis or in good health (not recorded which). Sequencing was done on a sample of blood, either unsorted or a sorted T cell fraction (not recorded which).

CDR3 region: CASSQDRGDTQYF. As DNA, the CDR3 is TGCGCCAGCAGCCAAGATCGGGGAGATACGCAGTATTTT. This chain uses TRBV4-1 with TRBJ2-3; maybe TRBD2 (5 bases). Germline V gene sequence: CDR1 MGHRA, CDR2 YSYEKL. This CDR3 has 13 amino acids. V was cut by 0 bases and J by 5 bases, with 6 bases left in between.